Below are 24 T cell receptor beta chains sequenced from a single sample in a study of identical twins. TCRdb reprocessed the 5' RACE reads via MiXCR and lists one record per CDR3 protein. The sample shows about 520,000 distinct CDR3 sequences, around 20% of them seen only once. The sample was also reused in another study, on T cells expressing NK-cell markers.

The sequenced sample was CD4+ T cells sorted from blood. These receptors were collected from a woman under 30 in good health.

The table lists this clonotype with a few counts. The chain employs TRBV7-2 and TRBJ2-3; 13 bases are shared with TRBD2. The length of the CDR3 is 15 residues. J was trimmed by 4 bases and V by 5 bases; bases with no gene match: 3. The germline gives CDR1 SGHTA, CDR2 FQGNSA. CDR3 nucleotide sequence: TGTGCCAGCAGCCGGGGACTAGCGGGGTCAGATACGCAGTATTTT. Residues: CASSRGLAGSDTQYF. Full variable domain (missing parts from reference TRBV7-2 and TRBJ2-3): GAGVSQSPSNKVTEKGKDVELRCDPISGHTALYWYRQSLGQGLEFLIYFQGNSAPDKSGLPSDRFSAERTGGSVSTLTIQRTQQEDSAVYLCASSRGLAGSDTQYFGPGTRLTVL.

This clonotype was recorded many times. The chain carries TRBV20-1 and TRBJ2-3; tentatively, D is TRBD2 (5 bases). This CDR3 region has 14 residues. Per the germline V gene, CDR1 is DFQATT and CDR2 is SNEGSKA (reference sequence). Trimming pared 3 bases from V and 5 bases from J, leaving 15 bases between. The CDR3 reads CSASSRGPRDTQYF. DNA of the CDR3: TGCAGTGCTAGTTCCAGAGGGCCTCGAGATACGCAGTATTTT.

The V call is TRBV7-9, the J call TRBJ1-1; D is ambiguous. CDR1 and CDR2 (germline): SEHNR, FQNEAQ (reference sequence). The CDR3 spans 11 residues. V shed 7 bases and J shed 11 bases, with 14 bases lying between them. DNA of the CDR3: TGTGCCAGCACCTACACAGATGAGGCTTTCTTT. Amino acid sequence: CASTYTDEAFF.

The gene calls are TRBV29-1 and TRBJ2-1; D might be TRBD1 (6 bases). Trimming took 2 bases from V and 9 from J, leaving 8 bases between them. Per germline, CDR1 SQVTM and CDR2 ANQGSEA. There are 11 residues in the CDR3. The CDR3 nucleotides read TGCAGCGTTGAACCAGGGGCTGAGCAGTTCTTC. Protein sequence: CSVEPGAEQFF.

The V gene is TRBV12-3 or TRBV12-4, the J gene TRBJ2-3, with no clear D. V lost 2 bases to trimming and J lost 0 bases, with 12 bases between them. This CDR3 region has 16 residues. The chain's CDR3 is CASSLSRSDSTDTQYF. The CDR3 DNA follows: TGTGCCAGCAGTTTATCGAGGTCCGATAGCACAGATACGCAGTATTTT.

This clonotype was counted only a few times. V gene TRBV20-1 combines with J gene TRBJ2-1; 8 bases align to TRBD2. The V gene's germline CDR1 is DFQATT and CDR2 SNEGSKA (reference sequence). The CDR3 sequence is 16 residues long. V gave up 3 bases and J gave up 5 bases; unmatched junction bases: 12. CDR3 residues: CSASRGSGAPDNEQFF. For the CDR3, the DNA is TGCAGTGCTAGCCGAGGTAGCGGGGCCCCGGACAATGAGCAGTTCTTC.

This clonotype appeared once. The chain employs TRBV18 and TRBJ2-5; 9 bases agree with TRBD2. V shed 3 bases and J 4 bases; nucleotides not matched to a gene: 9. Germline CDR1 reads KGHSH; CDR2 reads LQKENI. The CDR3 consists of 16 residues. The CDR3 DNA follows: TGTGCCAGCTCACCCCCGACAGCGGGGGGCGGAGAGACCCAGTACTTC. This gives the protein CASSPPTAGGGETQYF.

This chain links TRBV5-1 with TRBJ2-3; TRBD1 agrees at 7 bases. This CDR3 has 14 amino acids. The trim removed 6 bases at V and 4 bases at J, leaving 8 bases unmatched. Germline V CDR1 and CDR2: SGHRS, YFSETQ. The CDR3 here is CASTPWTGADTQYF. In DNA, the CDR3 is TGCGCCAGCACACCATGGACAGGAGCAGATACGCAGTATTTT.

This clonotype appeared many times. The chain links TRBV12-3 or TRBV12-4 to TRBJ2-1; 7 nucleotides line up with TRBD2. This CDR3 comprises 17 residues. The ends lost 6 bases at V and 2 bases at J; junction bases unmatched: 13. The CDR3 coding sequence is TGTGCCAGCAGAATCGGGGGTCTGGGGGGGGCCTACAATGAGCAGTTCTTC. This gives the protein CASRIGGLGGAYNEQFF.

This clonotype was seen more than once but under ten times. V and J are TRBV12-3 or TRBV12-4 and TRBJ1-5; 7 bases are a match to TRBD1. V trimming: 5 bases; J trimming: 11 bases; junction bases outside the gene matches: 9. The CDR3 is 13 residues long. CDR3 sequence reads: CASSRQGVSTQHF. The CDR3, as DNA: TGTGCCAGCAGTCGACAGGGAGTCTCGACCCAGCATTTT.

This clonotype has just a few counts. V gene TRBV5-1 combines with J gene TRBJ2-5; D may be TRBD1 (6 bases). The V end was cut by 2 bases, the J end by 3 bases, with 8 bases between. The CDR3 runs to 13 residues. Germline V gene lookup returns CDR1 SGHRS and CDR2 YFSETQ. CDR3 in DNA: TGCGCCAGCAGCTTCACAGGGAAAGAGACCCAGTACTTC. Amino acid sequence: CASSFTGKETQYF. The full variable domain, rest sourced from reference TRBV5-1 and TRBJ2-5, is KAGVTQTPRYLIKTRGQQVTLSCSPISGHRSVSWYQQTPGQGLQFLFEYFSETQRNKGNFPGRFSGRQFSNSRSEMNVSTLELGDSALYLCASSFTGKETQYFGPGTRLLVL.

The rearrangement uses TRBV20-1 and TRBJ2-7; the D gene is possibly TRBD1 (5 bases). Germline V gene data show CDR1 as DFQATT and CDR2 as SNEGSKA (reference sequence). V lost 7 bases and J lost 6, with 22 bases in between. This CDR3 has 14 residues. The DNA of the CDR3 is TGCAGTGTACCAAGGGGCTTGATTTACGGCGAGCAGTACTTC. Amino acid sequence: CSVPRGLIYGEQYF.

This chain uses TRBV6-2 or TRBV6-3 with TRBJ2-1; the match to TRBD2 covers 9 bases. This CDR3 spans 14 amino acids. Germline V gene data show CDR1 as MNHEY and CDR2 as SVGEGT. The V gene end was trimmed by 7 bases and the J gene end by 0 bases; junction bases not matched to a gene: 1. The CDR3 protein is CASNSGSSYNEQFF. CDR3 nucleotide sequence: TGTGCCAGCAATAGCGGGAGCTCCTACAATGAGCAGTTCTTC.

This clonotype was recorded a few times. The rearrangement joins TRBV7-9 to TRBJ2-3; D remains ambiguous. The CDR3 length is 12 residues. Trimming removed 3 bases at V and 5 bases at J, with 6 bases between. Germline V gene lookup returns CDR1 SEHNR and CDR2 FQNEAQ (reference sequence). The CDR3 DNA follows: TGTGCCAGCAGCTTCCAAATAGATACGCAGTATTTT. As protein: CASSFQIDTQYF. The complete variable domain, with remaining parts taken from reference TRBV7-9 and TRBJ2-3, reads DTGVSQNPRHKITKRGQNVTFRCDPISEHNRLYWYRQTLGQGPEFLTYFQNEAQLEKSRLLSDRFSAERPKGSFSTLEIQRTEQGDSAMYLCASSFQIDTQYFGPGTRLTVL.

There are a few counts of this clonotype. The V gene is TRBV7-9, the J gene TRBJ1-4; a weak D match, TRBD1 (6 bases). The CDR3 runs 15 residues. V shed 3 bases and J shed 1 base, with 9 bases lying between them. Per germline, CDR1 SEHNR and CDR2 FQNEAQ (reference sequence). CDR3 sequence reads: CASSFNRETNEKLFF. The CDR3 bases are TGTGCCAGCAGCTTTAACAGGGAAACTAATGAAAAACTGTTTTTT.

This clonotype was detected only a few times. The chain has TRBV6-2 or TRBV6-3 and TRBJ2-2, with no clear D. From germline, CDR1 is MNHEY and CDR2 SVGEGT. Trimming removed 2 bases at V and 6 bases at J, with 10 bases between. CDR3 length equals 14 residues. The CDR3 DNA follows: TGTGCCAGCAGTTACGCCGCTTCGGCCGGGGAGCTGTTTTTT. Translating gives CASSYAASAGELFF.

The chain recombines TRBV20-1 with TRBJ1-5, with D maybe TRBD1 (5 bases). This CDR3 has 13 amino acids. V lost 1 base, J lost 5 bases, and 9 bases lay in between. Germline V gene data show CDR1 as DFQATT and CDR2 as SNEGSKA (reference sequence). The CDR3 protein is CSARVGRDQPQHF. CDR3 coding DNA: TGCAGTGCTAGAGTAGGCAGGGATCAGCCCCAGCATTTT.

This clonotype was counted a few times. The V and J genes are TRBV7-6 and TRBJ2-3, with D unresolved. Between the trimmed V and J ends, which lost 4 bases and 0 bases, there was a span of 11 bases. This CDR3 region has 15 residues. Germline V lookup: CDR1 SGHVS, CDR2 FNYEAQ. Written as DNA, the CDR3 is TGTGCCAGCAGCTCACAGCGTATTAGCACAGATACGCAGTATTTT. It encodes CASSSQRISTDTQYF. Drawing the rest from reference TRBV7-6 and TRBJ2-3, the complete variable domain is GAGVSQSPRYKVTKRGQDVALRCDPISGHVSLYWYRQALGQGPEFLTYFNYEAQQDKSGLPNDRFSAERPEGSISTLTIQRTEQRDSAMYRCASSSQRISTDTQYFGPGTRLTVL.

This chain joins TRBV7-2 and TRBJ2-1; the D is unclear. This CDR3 has 13 amino acids. V lost 1 base, J lost 9 bases, and 10 bases lay in between. Germline CDR1 SGHTA, CDR2 FQGNSA. CDR3 nucleotides: TGTGCCAGCAGCTTAGGGGTAGCAGGTGAGCAGTTCTTC. Translating gives CASSLGVAGEQFF.

The chain joins TRBV5-1 to TRBJ2-7, with D possibly matching TRBD2 (6 bases). Deletions cut 1 base from V and 6 bases from J, with 8 bases between. From germline, CDR1 is SGHRS and CDR2 YFSETQ. This CDR3 is built from 12 residues. CDR3 region: CASSLTGVEQYF. CDR3 DNA sequence: TGCGCCAGCAGCTTGACGGGGGTCGAGCAGTACTTC.

The rearrangement joins TRBV13 to TRBJ2-1; 8 bases are a match to TRBD2. The CDR3 covers 14 residues. CDR1 PRHDT and CDR2 FYEKMQ come from the germline V gene (reference sequence). V lost 8 bases and J lost 8; bases outside the gene matches: 11. The CDR3 protein is CASVYRGGGDEQFF. The CDR3 nucleotides are TGTGCCAGCGTCTATCGGGGGGGCGGGGATGAGCAGTTCTTC.

This chain joins TRBV5-1 and TRBJ2-5, with TRBD2 as a possible D gene (6 bases). V was clipped by 0 bases and J by 5 bases, with 14 bases between them. Germline V lookup: CDR1 SGHRS, CDR2 YFSETQ. The length of the CDR3 is 15 residues. The CDR3 reads CASSLEGLRGETQYF. CDR3 DNA sequence: TGCGCCAGCAGCTTGGAGGGACTGAGAGGGGAGACCCAGTACTTC.

Only a few counts were recorded for this clonotype. The chain is built from TRBV20-1 and TRBJ2-5; 10 bases agree with TRBD1. Germline CDR1 DFQATT, CDR2 SNEGSKA (reference sequence). The CDR3 runs to 14 residues. With 5 bases clipped from V and 5 bases from J, the junction kept 8 bases outside the gene matches. CDR3 sequence (DNA): TGCAGTGCTGGGGACAGGGGCCTCGGGGAGACCCAGTACTTC. This translates into CSAGDRGLGETQYF.

This clonotype was recorded many times. The J gene is TRBJ1-5, the V gene TRBV18; tentatively, D is TRBD1 (6 bases). V lost 6 bases, J lost 5 bases, and 11 bases lay in between. Germline V gives CDR1 KGHSH, CDR2 LQKENI. CDR3 size: 13 residues. CDR3 nucleotide sequence: TGTGCCAGCTCTCGACAGGAGGATCAGCCCCAGCATTTT. It encodes CASSRQEDQPQHF.